These T cell receptor beta chains were read from a single sample in a study of shared clonotypes between healthy human individuals. Profiled with immunoSEQ multiplex PCR; TCRdb holds only in-frame clones, not every one. The table lists more than 400,000 clones, roughly 95% of them singletons. What was sequenced was naive CD4+ T cells sorted from blood. These receptors were collected from a woman in her 30s in good health. Each CDR3 is given with its conserved first and last residue. Each record gives: clone size, D gene, J gene, V gene, CDR3 DNA, CDR3 protein. The D gene is left open where the match is weak. Rows give clone size only sometimes, using once, few, many, or a class for an expanded clone.

.	.	TRBJ1-2	TRBV6-1	TGTGCCAGCAGTGAAGGAGAGGCTCTCTATGGCTACACCTTC	CASSEGEALYGYTF
.	.	TRBJ1-6	TRBV5-1	TGCGCCAGCAGCTTCGATACAGGGAATTCACCCCTCCACTTT	CASSFDTGNSPLHF
.	.	TRBJ1-1	TRBV27	TGTGCCAGCAGTTTATCGGGACGGGGGATTGGTGAAGCTTTCTTT	CASSLSGRGIGEAFF
once	TRBD2	TRBJ2-5	TRBV6-5	TGTGCCAGCAGTCAGTGGACTAGCGGGAGTGAGACCCAGTACTTC	CASSQWTSGSETQYF
.	TRBD1	TRBJ1-1	TRBV6-5	TGTGCCAGCAGTTATCAGGGGGTGAACACTGAAGCTTTCTTT	CASSYQGVNTEAFF
once	TRBD2	TRBJ2-7	TRBV6-1	TGTGCCAGCAGTGGGCGGGGGTTGTTGGGAAGGTCCTACGAGCAGTACTTC	CASSGRGLLGRSYEQYF
.	TRBD1	TRBJ1-1	TRBV25-1	TGTGCCAGCAGCCTAACAGGGGGCACTGAAGCTTTCTTT	CASSLTGGTEAFF
once	TRBD2	TRBJ2-3	TRBV9	TGTGCCAGCAGCGTGGGCGGGAGGACAGATACGCAGTATTTT	CASSVGGRTDTQYF
.	TRBD1	TRBJ1-5	TRBV7-9	TGTGCCAGCAGCTTAGGACAGGGGTTAGATCAGCCCCAGCATTTT	CASSLGQGLDQPQHF
.	.	TRBJ2-5	TRBV9	TGTGCCAGCAGCGTAGGCGTCACAATACAAGAGACCCAGTACTTC	CASSVGVTIQETQYF
.	.	TRBJ1-1	TRBV6-1	TGTGCCAGCAGTGAAGTAGGGGGGCGCCTCGCTTTCTTT	CASSEVGGRLAFF
.	.	TRBJ1-3	TRBV6-4	TGTGCCAGCAGCCCCGACAGGAATGGAAACACCATATATTTT	CASSPDRNGNTIYF
.	TRBD2	TRBJ2-5	TRBV19	TGTGCCAGTAGCATGCCGGGACTAGGGGAGACCCAGTACTTC	CASSMPGLGETQYF
.	.	TRBJ1-2	TRBV25-1	TGTGCCACCAACCCCTCCGAGGGGGGCTACACCTTC	CATNPSEGGYTF
.	.	TRBJ2-1	TRBV6-6	TGTGCCTCTGGGCAGACATACCCGAATGAGCAGTTCTTC	CASGQTYPNEQFF
.	.	TRBJ2-7	TRBV20-1	TGCAGTGCTGCGATACGGGGCGAGCAGTACTTC	CSAAIRGEQYF
.	TRBD2	TRBJ2-7	TRBV4-2	TGTGCCAGCAGCCAAGATTCTAGCGGGAGTCTCGACGTCTACGAGCAGTACTTC	CASSQDSSGSLDVYEQYF
.	TRBD1	TRBJ1-5	TRBV18	TGTGCCAGCTCACCACCGGGACAGGGGGCTCAGCCCCAGCATTTT	CASSPPGQGAQPQHF
.	.	TRBJ2-7	TRBV7-9	TGTGCCAGCAGCTTAGGGGCCTGGGATCCCGAGCAGTACTTC	CASSLGAWDPEQYF
.	TRBD2	TRBJ2-1	TRBV10-3	TGTGCCATCAGTGAGGCTAGCGGGACCTTGTATGAGCAGTTCTTC	CAISEASGTLYEQFF
.	TRBD1	TRBJ2-3	TRBV6-4	TGTGCCAGCAGGAGGGGGCAATTCACAGATACGCAGTATTTT	CASRRGQFTDTQYF
.	.	TRBJ2-7	TRBV6-5	TGTGCCAGCAGTTACGCCCCCCCGGAGGCTAGCTACGAGCAGTACTTC	CASSYAPPEASYEQYF
.	.	TRBJ2-7	TRBV11-2	TGTGCCAGCAGCTCGGCGGCCCCCGGCTACGAGCAGTACTTC	CASSSAAPGYEQYF
once	.	TRBJ2-2	TRBV2	TGTGCCAGCAGGACAGGTGCGAACACCGGGGAGCTGTTTTTT	CASRTGANTGELFF
.	.	TRBJ2-3	TRBV4-1	TGCGCCAGCAGCCAAAGCCCGAGGATAAATTTCGGCACGCAGTATTTT	CASSQSPRINFGTQYF
.	.	TRBJ1-4	TRBV2	TGTGCCAGCAGTTACCGAGCTGGGGCCACTAATGAAAAACTGTTTTTT	CASSYRAGATNEKLFF
.	.	TRBJ1-2	TRBV6-4	TGTGCCAGCAGTGAGTCGGAGGGGACCCCGGGCTACACCTTC	CASSESEGTPGYTF
.	.	TRBJ2-7	TRBV28	TGTGCCAGCATAGTCCCCCCATTCAGGGCTAGCTCCTACGAGCAGTACTTC	CASIVPPFRASSYEQYF
.	TRBD2	TRBJ2-5	TRBV2	TGTGCCAGCAGTAAACTAGCGGGAGCCCCATCCGGAGAGACCCAGTACTTC	CASSKLAGAPSGETQYF
once	.	TRBJ1-1	TRBV6-5	TGTGCCAGCACCCACACCCAGGGGAGGAACACTGAAGCTTTCTTT	CASTHTQGRNTEAFF
.	.	TRBJ2-1	TRBV19	TGTGCCAGTAGTCCACCAGTCGCGTCGAGCTCCTACAATGAGCAGTTCTTC	CASSPPVASSSYNEQFF
few	.	TRBJ1-2	TRBV5-1	TGCGCCAGCAGCCGAGAGCCCTATGGCTACACCTTC	CASSREPYGYTF
.	TRBD2	TRBJ2-1	TRBV28	TGTGCCAGCACCGCGTTGGGCGGGAGGGTCTACAATGAGCAGTTCTTC	CASTALGGRVYNEQFF
.	.	TRBJ2-1	TRBV6-5	TGTGCCAGCAGTTACGGGCTAGCTTCCGATGAGCAGTTCTTC	CASSYGLASDEQFF
.	.	TRBJ2-5	TRBV5-5	TGTGCCAGCAGCCCCAAAGGGACGACGTACGGGGAGACCCAGTACTTC	CASSPKGTTYGETQYF
.	.	TRBJ1-5	TRBV6-5	TGTGCCAGCAGCTCTCGACAGGTTGGGGATCAGCCCCAGCATTTT	CASSSRQVGDQPQHF
.	.	TRBJ2-7	TRBV27	TGTGCCACCCGGGACAACTCCTACGAGCAGTACTTC	CATRDNSYEQYF
.	.	TRBJ1-1	TRBV6-1	TGTGCCAGCAGTGAACTCGCAGGGAAAAGGTACACTGAAGCTTTCTTT	CASSELAGKRYTEAFF
.	.	TRBJ1-5	TRBV4-1	TGCGCCAGCAGCCAAGTAGCGGACAGACAGCCCCAGCATTTT	CASSQVADRQPQHF
.	.	TRBJ2-1	TRBV28	TGTGCCAGCAGTACCTCGGGGACGCTTTCCAATGAGCAGTTCTTC	CASSTSGTLSNEQFF
.	TRBD1	TRBJ1-2	TRBV6-1	TGTGCCAGTGTTAGGACAGGCAACGATGGCTACACCTTC	CASVRTGNDGYTF
.	.	TRBJ1-4	TRBV5-1	TGCGCCAGCAGCCGGGCCAGGGGCTCCCCTTTTGAAAAACTGTTTTTT	CASSRARGSPFEKLFF
.	TRBD1	TRBJ2-5	TRBV18	TGTGCCAGCTCACCACGGCAGGGGGCATCGGAGACCCAGTACTTC	CASSPRQGASETQYF
once	TRBD1	TRBJ2-7	TRBV18	TGTGCCAGCTCACCAAGGGACAGGGTCTACGAGCAGTACTTC	CASSPRDRVYEQYF
.	.	TRBJ1-4	TRBV18	TGTGCCAGCTCACCACTAAGGACAGATGAAAAACTGTTTTTT	CASSPLRTDEKLFF
.	.	TRBJ1-1	TRBV11-2	TGTGCCAGCAGCTTAGTCGGCAGGGGCGCTGAAGCTTTCTTT	CASSLVGRGAEAFF